This T cell receptor beta chain was sequenced for a study of control samples from healthy donors and cancer patients. Deletions cut 1 base from V and 5 bases from J, with 15 bases between. CDR1 is MNHEY and CDR2 is SMNVEV in the germline V gene (reference sequence). This CDR3 has 16 residues. This clone showed up just once. Repertoires were generated with immunoSEQ multiplex PCR, while TCRdb's copy carries only in-frame clones and drops some. The table lists about 89,000 clones, approximately 86% of them singletons. This receptor was identified in a man younger than 40 in good health. The V call is TRBV27, the J call TRBJ1-5, with TRBD1 as a possible D gene (6 bases). Sequencing used blood. The DNA of the CDR3 is TGTGCCAGCAGTTTATTCAGGCCGGGGGCTGATCAGCCCCAGCATTTT. As protein: CASSLFRPGADQPQHF.